This passage covers 30 T cell receptor beta chains from one sample sequenced in a study of technical replicates of blood from a handful of donors. Profiled with immunoSEQ multiplex PCR; TCRdb holds only in-frame clones, not every one. The sample has 55,000 to 60,000 clones; about 94% are singletons. The sequenced material came from PBMCs. All receptors derive from a human donor in good health. Some clones in this sample may be carry-over from other donors' samples.

This clone came up once. The chain has TRBV18 and TRBJ2-7; D possibly corresponds to TRBD1 (6 bases). Germline V lookup: CDR1 KGHSH, CDR2 LQKENI. The CDR3 has 15 amino acids. The V end lost 1 base, the J end lost 0 bases, and 10 bases lay between the germline ends. CDR3 sequence: CASSPLADSSYEQYF. The CDR3 DNA reads TGTGCCAGCTCACCACTGGCGGACAGCTCCTACGAGCAGTACTTC.

The rearrangement joins TRBV5-1 to TRBJ2-1; TRBD1 matches 8 bases. V dropped 4 bases and J dropped 3; count of bases not matched to a gene: 9. The CDR3 is 16 residues long. In germline, CDR1 is SGHRS, CDR2 YFSETQ. The CDR3 DNA is TGCGCCAGCAGCGCCGGGACAGGAGCCCACTACAATGAGCAGTTCTTC. This translates into CASSAGTGAHYNEQFF. Complete variable domain (other parts from reference TRBV5-1 and TRBJ2-1): KAGVTQTPRYLIKTRGQQVTLSCSPISGHRSVSWYQQTPGQGLQFLFEYFSETQRNKGNFPGRFSGRQFSNSRSEMNVSTLELGDSALYLCASSAGTGAHYNEQFFGPGTRLTVL.

The chain links TRBV6-4 to TRBJ2-1, with TRBD2 as a possible D gene (6 bases). Trimming cost V 3 bases and J 6 bases, with 9 bases left between them. The CDR3 contains 13 residues. The germline V gene has CDR1 MRHNA and CDR2 SNTAGT. The CDR3 nucleotides are TGTGCCAGCAGTGAAGGGACTTTCAATGAGCAGTTCTTC. Protein sequence: CASSEGTFNEQFF.

The V gene is TRBV27, the J gene TRBJ1-6; a possible D gene is TRBD1 (6 bases). Germline-derived CDR1 and CDR2 are MNHEY and SMNVEV (reference sequence). The CDR3 spans 16 residues. Trimming removed 4 bases from V and 6 bases from J, with 16 bases in between. CDR3 sequence reads: CASSSLTGGGNSPLHF. CDR3 DNA: TGTGCCAGCAGTTCCCTGACAGGTGGAGGTAATTCACCCCTCCACTTT.

The V and J genes are TRBV27 and TRBJ2-7; 10 nucleotides match TRBD1. Per the germline V gene, CDR1 is MNHEY and CDR2 is SMNVEV (reference sequence). The J segment lost 5 bases and the V segment lost 3 bases, leaving 1 base of the junction unmatched. This CDR3 comprises 13 residues. The CDR3 DNA reads as TGTGCCAGCAGTTTGGGACAGGGGAACGAGCAGTACTTC. Its translation is CASSLGQGNEQYF.

This clone was observed once. The chain joins TRBV5-4 to TRBJ1-1; D perhaps matches TRBD1 (5 bases). The germline V and J ends were trimmed by 0 bases and 3 bases, with 12 bases remaining between them. The CDR3 contains 15 residues. In germline, CDR1 is SGHNT, CDR2 YYREEE (reference sequence). The chain's CDR3 is CASSLGGRDDTEAFF. In DNA form, the CDR3 reads TGTGCCAGCAGCTTGGGGGGCAGGGATGACACTGAAGCTTTCTTT.

The chain recombines TRBV11-1 with TRBJ2-3; no clear D gene. Germline V lookup: CDR1 SGHAT, CDR2 FQDESV (reference sequence). The V end lost 2 bases, the J end lost 0 bases, and 6 bases lay between the germline ends. The CDR3 length is 14 residues. This CDR3 reads CASSLTRSTDTQYF. As DNA, the CDR3 is TGTGCCAGCAGCTTAACCAGGAGCACAGATACGCAGTATTTT.

The chain couples TRBV30 to TRBJ2-5; 8 bases line up with TRBD2. The V and J ends lost 4 bases and 4 bases, in that order; junction bases with no gene match: 2. Germline-derived CDR1 and CDR2 are GTSNPN and SVGIG (reference sequence). The CDR3 runs 12 residues. The CDR3 reads CAWKAGAETQYF. Written as DNA, the CDR3 is TGTGCCTGGAAAGCGGGAGCAGAGACCCAGTACTTC. The entire variable domain, with the rest obtained from reference TRBV30 and TRBJ2-5, is as follows: SQTIHQWPATLVQPVGSPLSLECTVEGTSNPNLYWYRQAAGRGLQLLFYSVGIGQISSEVPQNLSASRPQDRQFILSSKKLLLSDSGFYLCAWKAGAETQYFGPGTRLLVL.

V and J are TRBV5-4 and TRBJ2-7; TRBD1 agrees at 8 bases. The germline CDR1 and CDR2 sequences are SGHNT and YYREEE (reference sequence). The J segment lost 0 bases and the V segment lost 0 bases, leaving 5 bases of the junction unmatched. The CDR3 extends over 16 amino acids. The CDR3 DNA reads as TGTGCCAGCAGCTTGGCAGGGGGCCTCTTCTCCTACGAGCAGTACTTC. Translated, it gives CASSLAGGLFSYEQYF.

V is TRBV4-3 and J is TRBJ2-1; TRBD2 aligns across 7 bases. From germline, CDR1 is LGHNA and CDR2 YSLEER. This CDR3 contains 16 residues. With V trimmed by 0 bases and J by 4 bases, 6 bases remained unmatched. The CDR3 here is CASSQDTPGGYNEQFF. In nucleotides, the CDR3 is TGCGCCAGCAGCCAAGATACTCCGGGAGGATACAATGAGCAGTTCTTC.

This clone was detected a few times. This chain connects TRBV19 to TRBJ2-1; 10 nucleotides line up with TRBD2. Trimming removed 10 bases from V and 7 bases from J; junction bases left unmatched: 7. Germline V gene sequence: CDR1 LNHDA, CDR2 SQIVND (reference sequence). The CDR3 consists of 13 residues. CDR3 amino acids: CATSSGSVNEQFF. Here the CDR3 DNA reads TGTGCCACCTCTAGCGGGAGTGTAAATGAGCAGTTCTTC.

CDR3 sequence (DNA): TGTGCCTGGAGTGTACTTCTTTCTGGAATGACAGGGGCCCCGAACACTGAAGCTTTCTTT. As protein: CAWSVLLSGMTGAPNTEAFF. The chain joins TRBV30 to TRBJ1-1; 8 bases fit TRBD1. The junction had 19 bases not matched to a gene; V was cut back by 0 bases and J by 1 base. Germline V gene data show CDR1 as GTSNPN and CDR2 as SVGIG (reference sequence). The CDR3 extends over 20 amino acids.

This chain links TRBV13 with TRBJ1-3; 7 positions agree with TRBD1. The CDR3 totals 15 residues. V shed 5 bases and J 2 bases; nucleotides not matched to a gene: 6. Germline V CDR1 and CDR2: PRHDT, FYEKMQ (reference sequence). The CDR3 sequence: CASSPGRGTGNTIYF. The CDR3 region has the DNA TGTGCCAGCAGCCCAGGCAGGGGGACTGGAAACACCATATATTTT.

The chain is built from TRBV29-1 and TRBJ1-2, with no clear D. Germline-derived CDR1 and CDR2 are SQVTM and ANQGSEA. V shed 4 bases and J shed 4 bases, with 16 bases lying between them. The CDR3 consists of 14 residues. CDR3 DNA sequence: TGCAGCGTTGGCACACCAGGTGGCCCCTATGGCTACACCTTC. It codes for CSVGTPGGPYGYTF.

J is TRBJ2-1 and V is TRBV5-1; 10 nucleotides match TRBD1. In germline, CDR1 is SGHRS, CDR2 YFSETQ. The trim removed 4 bases at V and 12 bases at J, leaving 19 bases unmatched. The CDR3 contains 17 residues. CDR3 DNA sequence: TGCGCCAGCAGCCTGCTGGGGGACAGGGGAACCCTAAGGGGGCAGTTCTTC. This gives the protein CASSLLGDRGTLRGQFF.

The chain joins TRBV5-8 to TRBJ1-1; weak D call: TRBD1 (5 bases). Germline V lookup: CDR1 SGHTS, CDR2 YDEGEE. This CDR3 spans 13 amino acids. With 2 bases removed from V and 1 base from J, the gap between germline ends came to 6 bases. As DNA, the CDR3 is TGTGCCAGCAGCTTTCAGGGGAACACTGAAGCTTTCTTT. It specifies CASSFQGNTEAFF.

The J gene is TRBJ1-3, the V gene TRBV6-5; no clear D gene. The CDR3 contains 14 residues. Deletions cut 7 bases from V and 0 bases from J, with 10 bases between. Per germline, CDR1 MNHEY and CDR2 SVGAGI. The CDR3 DNA follows: TGTGCCAGCAAACGAGAGGGCTCTGGAAACACCATATATTTT. This gives the protein CASKREGSGNTIYF.

The chain has TRBV30 and TRBJ2-3; 10 bases are a match to TRBD2. CDR3 length: 13 amino acids. Germline V lookup: CDR1 GTSNPN, CDR2 SVGIG (reference sequence). J was trimmed by 4 bases and V by 2 bases; bases with no gene match: 0. The CDR3: CAWSLAGADTQYF. As DNA, the CDR3 is TGTGCCTGGAGTCTAGCGGGAGCAGATACGCAGTATTTT.

The chain is built from TRBV6-5 and TRBJ1-2, with D unclear. The germline V gene encodes CDR1 MNHEY and CDR2 SVGAGI. The CDR3 is 13 amino acids. The V end was cut by 6 bases, the J end by 2 bases, with 10 bases between. CDR3 residues: CASSLTVNYGYTF. The CDR3 DNA sequence: TGTGCCAGCAGCCTTACAGTAAACTATGGCTACACCTTC.

This chain uses TRBV29-1 with TRBJ1-4; possibly TRBD1 for D (5 bases). Germline values: CDR1 SQVTM, CDR2 ANQGSEA. CDR3 size: 13 residues. Trimming took off 3 bases at V and 2 bases at J, with 7 bases between the two ends. The CDR3, as DNA: TGCAGCGTTGACTGGGGCACTAATGAAAAACTGTTTTTT. Translating it yields CSVDWGTNEKLFF.

The gene calls are TRBV7-6 and TRBJ1-1; D is undetermined. V lost 4 bases and J lost 3, with 9 bases in between. The CDR3 sequence is 13 residues long. Germline assignment: CDR1 SGHVS and CDR2 FNYEAQ. Here the CDR3 reads CASSWRVDTEAFF. CDR3 DNA: TGTGCCAGCAGCTGGAGGGTGGACACTGAAGCTTTCTTT.

The chain joins TRBV6-1 to TRBJ2-3, with a tentative D call TRBD2 (7 bases). The V end was cut by 11 bases, the J end by 0 bases, with 15 bases between. The CDR3 is 14 amino acids. In germline, CDR1 is MNHNS, CDR2 SASEGT. The CDR3 reads CAGNRGASTDTQYF. DNA for the CDR3: TGTGCCGGCAACCGGGGGGCTAGCACAGATACGCAGTATTTT.

This chain uses TRBV15 with TRBJ2-5; D gene ambiguous. Germline loops: CDR1 LNHNV, CDR2 YYDKDF (reference sequence). The CDR3 consists of 13 residues. Trimming took 0 bases from V and 4 from J, leaving 6 bases between them. The CDR3 here is CATSRDGPETQYF. The CDR3 DNA follows: TGTGCCACCAGCAGAGATGGGCCAGAGACCCAGTACTTC.

The chain carries TRBV5-6 and TRBJ1-5; no definite D call. Trimming stripped 1 base from V and 7 bases from J, with 15 bases between. Germline lookup yields CDR1 SGHDT and CDR2 YYEEEE. CDR3 length: 15 residues. CDR3 region: CASSLRTRQIQPQHF. DNA for the CDR3: TGTGCCAGCAGCTTGCGGACTCGGCAGATACAGCCCCAGCATTTT. The variable domain in full, completed from reference TRBV5-6 and TRBJ1-5, reads DAGVTQSPTHLIKTRGQQVTLRCSPKSGHDTVSWYQQALGQGPQFIFQYYEEEERQRGNFPDRFSGHQFPNYSSELNVNALLLGDSALYLCASSLRTRQIQPQHFGDGTRLSIL.

The genes are TRBV2 and TRBJ2-1, with 10 bases that match TRBD2. Germline V gene lookup returns CDR1 SNHLY and CDR2 FYNNEI. The CDR3 consists of 13 residues. J lost 5 bases, V lost 6 bases, and 1 base had no gene match. The CDR3 sequence is CASRGTSDNEQFF. For the CDR3, the DNA is TGTGCCAGCAGGGGGACTAGCGACAATGAGCAGTTCTTC.

The genes are TRBV27 and TRBJ1-5, with a possible D match to TRBD1 (6 bases). The V end was cut by 5 bases, the J end by 7 bases, with 15 bases between. This CDR3 is built from 14 residues. Germline values: CDR1 MNHEY, CDR2 SMNVEV (reference sequence). CDR3: CASSVSRGAQPQHF. The CDR3 DNA reads TGTGCCAGCAGTGTGTCCCGGGGGGCACAGCCCCAGCATTTT.

CDR3 DNA sequence: TGTGCCAGCAGCTTAATGGGCCCGACAGGGGGATCCTACGAGCAGTACTTC. This codes for CASSLMGPTGGSYEQYF. The chain links TRBV7-2 to TRBJ2-7; TRBD1 aligns across 9 bases. V was pared by 2 bases and J by 1 base, with 9 bases of the junction left unmatched. Germline assignment: CDR1 SGHTA and CDR2 FQGNSA. The CDR3 is 17 amino acids.

The table lists this clone with a count of one. V usage is TRBV5-6 and J usage is TRBJ1-6, with 8 bases identical to TRBD1. Germline V gives CDR1 SGHDT, CDR2 YYEEEE. CDR3 length equals 13 residues. With 7 bases clipped from V and 10 bases from J, the junction kept 7 bases outside the gene matches. The CDR3 DNA is TGTGCCAGCCTATCCCGGGACAGGTCACCCCTCCACTTT. It translates to CASLSRDRSPLHF.

In DNA form, the CDR3 reads TGTGCCAGCAGCTCCCCACAGGAGTCCTACGAAAAGCAGTACTTC. It codes for CASSSPQESYEKQYF. The chain couples TRBV9 to TRBJ2-7; D might be TRBD1 (5 bases). V lost 4 bases and J 8 bases, leaving 22 bases between the germline ends. The CDR3 is 15 residues long. Germline loops: CDR1 SGDLS, CDR2 YYNGEE.

This rearrangement joins TRBV30 to TRBJ2-7, with D possibly TRBD1 on 5 matching bases. The CDR3 runs 13 residues. Per germline, CDR1 GTSNPN and CDR2 SVGIG (reference sequence). V dropped 6 bases and J dropped 7 bases, with 19 bases sitting between them. CDR3 nucleotide sequence: TGTGCCTGTGGGGCAGGGAATTCCCGGGAGCAGTACTTC. This codes for CACGAGNSREQYF.